Sequencing of this T cell receptor (beta chain) was carried out in a study of blood T cell repertoires in COVID-19. Study overall: The study drew acute and convalescent COVID-19 samples from the United States, Italy and Spain. Sample material is recorded as cDNA or gDNA derived from T cells, B-cell-depleted T cells, or PBMCs.

CDR3 length: 15 residues. The germline CDR1 and CDR2 sequences are SGHRS and YFSETQ. The junction had 7 bases not matched to a gene; V was cut back by 0 bases and J by 5 bases. Authors' analysis steps: Using reference gene primer amplification, nucleated cell counts were estimated. The table came from immunoSEQ multiplex PCR; TCRdb's copy has only in-frame clones and leaves some out. Clone size and V and J calls were adopted from that table, with D and trimming inferred from the DNA. The sample shows 200,000 to 250,000 clones, approximately 86% of them seen only once. The sequenced sample was peripheral blood. V and J are TRBV5-1 and TRBJ1-1, with TRBD1 matching over 7 bases. The TCR comes from a woman older than 75 with acute or convalescent COVID-19. The CDR3 reads CASSLVGGGATEAFF. The CDR3 coding sequence is TGCGCCAGCAGCTTGGTCGGAGGGGGCGCGACTGAAGCTTTCTTT.